Below, 22 T cell receptor beta chains from the same sample are listed, as sequenced in a study of human T cells and chemical hapten exposure. TCRdb passed the RACE reads through MiXCR, listing each CDR3 protein once. The sample includes 50,000 to 70,000 distinct CDR3 sequences, about 6% of them seen just once. Time point meaning: healthy volunteer bleed at 6 weeks. Unfractionated whole blood yielded the extracted total RNA. What was sequenced was whole blood. The receptors originated from a female donor in good health. Some clones in this sample may be carry-over from other donors' samples.

This clonotype was found many times. The CDR3 is CASSLAVTGEQYF. CDR3 nucleotide sequence: TGTGCCAGCAGCTTGGCCGTCACCGGGGAGCAGTACTTC. V gene TRBV5-5 combines with J gene TRBJ2-7, with D uncertain. Germline loops: CDR1 SGHKS, CDR2 YYEKEE (reference sequence). Trimming left V 0 bases short and J 7 bases short, with 11 bases between. The CDR3 has 13 amino acids. The variable domain in full, completed from reference TRBV5-5 and TRBJ2-7, reads DAGVTQSPTHLIKTRGQQVTLRCSPISGHKSVSWYQQVLGQGPQFIFQYYEKEERGRGNFPDRFSARQFPNYSSELNVNALLLGDSALYLCASSLAVTGEQYFGPGTRLTVT.

At least ten counts were recorded for this clonotype. CDR3 region: CASSEFKGAASKNEQFF. The DNA for the CDR3 is TGTGCCAGCAGTGAATTTAAGGGGGCCGCTAGCAAGAATGAGCAGTTCTTC. The chain links TRBV2 to TRBJ2-1; 7 positions agree with TRBD1. The CDR3 consists of 17 residues. Germline CDR1 and CDR2: SNHLY and FYNNEI. The trim removed 2 bases at V and 7 bases at J, leaving 14 bases unmatched.

This clonotype has ten or more counts. V gene TRBV29-1 combines with J gene TRBJ2-1, with D unresolved. V lost 1 base, J lost 2 bases, and 6 bases lay in between. Per germline, CDR1 SQVTM and CDR2 ANQGSEA. The CDR3 is made up of 13 amino acids. The DNA for the CDR3 is TGCAGCGTTGAAGCGGTCCCCTACAATGAGCAGTTCTTC. Translation gives CSVEAVPYNEQFF.

Ten or more counts support this clonotype. The CDR3 loop reads CASSWTSDETQYF. In DNA form, the CDR3 reads TGTGCCAGCAGCTGGACTAGCGACGAGACCCAGTACTTC. The chain recombines TRBV12-3 or TRBV12-4 with TRBJ2-5; 9 positions agree with TRBD2. The length of the CDR3 is 13 residues. V shed 6 bases, J shed 5 bases, and the junction held 4 bases outside the gene matches.

The chain combines TRBV7-9 with TRBJ1-5; 11 bases are shared with TRBD1. Looked up from germline, CDR1 is SEHNR and CDR2 is FQNEAQ (reference sequence). The V and J ends lost 5 bases and 7 bases, in that order; junction bases with no gene match: 4. This CDR3 contains 14 residues. Here the CDR3 DNA reads TGTGCCAGCAGCCGGACAGGGGGCGCGCAGCCCCAGCATTTT. It encodes CASSRTGGAQPQHF.

This clonotype is labeled as medium-sized (0.01 to 0.1%). The V call is TRBV2, the J call TRBJ1-5; 10 positions match TRBD1. In germline, CDR1 is SNHLY, CDR2 FYNNEI. J was trimmed by 7 bases and V by 10 bases; bases with no gene match: 4. CDR3 length: 12 amino acids. CDR3 sequence: CATGQGEQPQHF. The CDR3, as DNA: TGTGCCACCGGACAGGGGGAACAGCCCCAGCATTTT.

This clonotype was counted ten times or more. J is TRBJ2-7 and V is TRBV21-1; the DNA was not compared with TRBD2, the D call given in the table. TRBV21-1 is reported as a pseudogene. CDR3 length: 16 amino acids. This CDR3 is CASSKRGLVPLCEQYF. Here the CDR3 DNA reads TGTGCCAGCAGCAAACGTGGACTAGTCCCTCTCTGCGAGCAGTACTTC.

Concerning this clonotype itself: This may be a read error: a much more frequent sequence differs by one nucleotide. V and J are TRBV29-1 and TRBJ2-4; possible D gene TRBD1, 5 bases. Germline V gives CDR1 SQVTM, CDR2 ANQGSEA. CDR3 size: 11 residues. The CDR3 DNA sequence: TGCAGCGTAGAGACAGAAAACATTCCGTACTTC. It encodes CSVETENIPYF.

This clonotype was seen a few times. J is TRBJ2-7 and V is TRBV19; 7 bases line up with TRBD2. This CDR3 is 13 amino acids long. The V segment lost 7 bases and the J segment 7 bases; nucleotides outside the gene matches: 10. Per germline, CDR1 LNHDA and CDR2 SQIVND (reference sequence). As DNA, the CDR3 is TGTGCCAGTAACTCGCGGGAGAGTGAGGAGCAGTACTTC. This translates into CASNSRESEEQYF.

There are many counts of this clonotype. The chain combines TRBV10-3 with TRBJ2-1, with D hard to call. The CDR3 runs 14 residues. V was cut by 3 bases and J by 3 bases, with 9 bases left in between. Germline-derived CDR1 and CDR2 are ENHRY and SYGVKD. The CDR3, as DNA: TGTGCCATCAGTGACACGGGCTACTACAATGAGCAGTTCTTC. Protein product: CAISDTGYYNEQFF.

This clonotype was seen more than once but under ten times. At one of its ends the junction is not consistent with the germline gene, which may arise from a read error. The rearrangement links TRBV5-6 to TRBJ1-5; the D is unclear. CDR1 and CDR2 from the germline V gene are SGHDT and YYEEEE. The CDR3 is made up of 14 amino acids. In nucleotides, the CDR3 is TGTGCCAGCAGCTCCCGCTATAGCAATCAGCCCCAGAATTTT. Residues: CASSSRYSNQPQNF.

This chain uses TRBV6-5 with TRBJ1-4; no clear D. Germline V gene lookup returns CDR1 MNHEY and CDR2 SVGAGI. V gave up 2 bases and J gave up 8 bases, with 12 bases separating them. This CDR3 contains 14 residues. CDR3 protein: CASSYGAADEKLFF. The CDR3, as DNA: TGTGCCAGCAGTTACGGCGCAGCGGACGAAAAACTGTTTTTT.

This clonotype has a count of ten or more. V usage is TRBV12-3 or TRBV12-4 and J usage is TRBJ2-5, with D perhaps matching TRBD1 (5 bases). V shed 5 bases and J shed 2 bases, with 12 bases lying between them. This CDR3 comprises 14 residues. DNA of the CDR3: TGTGCCAGCAGTCACCTGACAGCACAAGAGACCCAGTACTTC. The encoded protein is CASSHLTAQETQYF.

The chain has TRBV2 and TRBJ2-1; 8 nucleotides line up with TRBD2. With V trimmed by 3 bases and J by 4 bases, 11 bases remained unmatched. This CDR3 region has 17 residues. Germline CDR1 is SNHLY and CDR2 is FYNNEI. CDR3 sequence: CASSDKAGEGVYNEQFF. For the CDR3, the DNA is TGTGCCAGCAGTGATAAAGCGGGAGAAGGGGTTTACAATGAGCAGTTCTTC.

The chain recombines TRBV19 with TRBJ2-7; a possible D gene is TRBD2 (6 bases). CDR1 LNHDA and CDR2 SQIVND come from the germline V gene (reference sequence). Between the trimmed V and J ends, which lost 9 bases and 7 bases, there was a span of 16 bases. The CDR3 runs to 12 residues. DNA of the CDR3: TGTGCCAGCGGGACTGACCCTAGAGAGCAGTACTTC. This sequence encodes CASGTDPREQYF.

As concerns this clonotype: This sequence may be a read error, since a much larger clone differs from it by one base. CDR3 residues: CSVEVPGRFSGANVVTF. CDR3 coding DNA: TGCAGCGTTGAGGTGCCAGGAAGGTTCTCAGGGGCCAACGTCGTGACTTTC. This rearrangement joins TRBV29-1 to TRBJ2-6; TRBD1 might be the D (6 bases). The CDR3 spans 17 residues. Germline V gives CDR1 SQVTM, CDR2 ANQGSEA. Together with reference TRBV29-1 and TRBJ2-6, the CDR3 gives the full variable domain: SAVISQKPSRDICQRGTSLTIQCQVDSQVTMMFWYRQQPGQSLTLIATANQGSEATYESGFVIDKFPISRPNLTFSTLTVSNMSPEDSSIYLCSVEVPGRFSGANVVTFGAGSRLTVL.

This clonotype was found many times. V is TRBV5-1 and J is TRBJ2-3; no definite D call. CDR1 is SGHRS and CDR2 is YFSETQ in the germline V gene. Deletions cut 4 bases from V and 0 bases from J, with 15 bases between. The CDR3 is 16 amino acids. The CDR3 protein is CASSLGRPASTDTQYF. CDR3 sequence (DNA): TGCGCCAGCAGCCTAGGTCGTCCAGCTAGCACAGATACGCAGTATTTT.

About this clonotype itself: The junction departs from the called germline gene at one end, perhaps through a read error. The V gene is TRBV7-9, the J gene TRBJ2-7; perhaps TRBD1 as D (6 bases). CDR3 length: 14 amino acids. The germline CDR1 and CDR2 sequences are SEHNR and FQNEAQ (reference sequence). CDR3 coding DNA: TGTGCCAGCAGCTTAGGAACAGGGAAGTACGGGCAGTACTTC. Encoded protein: CASSLGTGKYGQYF.

This clonotype was detected many times. The chain employs TRBV12-3 or TRBV12-4 and TRBJ1-5; D is undetermined. The CDR3 has 12 residues. The V end was cut by 3 bases, the J end by 5 bases, with 5 bases between. The CDR3 DNA sequence: TGTGCCAGCAGTTTGGGATATCAGCCCCAGCATTTT. It encodes CASSLGYQPQHF.

A few counts support this clonotype. In nucleotides, the CDR3 is TGTGCCAGCACCCCAAGTTGGGGTTCAGCCGAGCAGTACTTC. The encoded protein is CASTPSWGSAEQYF. This rearrangement joins TRBV12-3 or TRBV12-4 to TRBJ2-7, with D hard to call. Trimming pared 7 bases from V and 6 bases from J, leaving 19 bases between. The CDR3 consists of 14 residues.

The V gene is TRBV2, the J gene TRBJ2-7; D is unresolved. Trimming left V 3 bases short and J 6 bases short, with 18 bases between. CDR3 length: 15 amino acids. The V gene's germline CDR1 is SNHLY and CDR2 FYNNEI. CDR3 residues: CASSERSGSRPEQYF. The CDR3 nucleotides read TGTGCCAGCAGTGAGCGCTCAGGAAGTCGTCCCGAGCAGTACTTC.

This clonotype came up many times. The chain is built from TRBV11-2 and TRBJ2-1; 11 positions agree with TRBD2. V lost 3 bases and J lost 9; bases outside the gene matches: 4. In germline, CDR1 is SGHAT, CDR2 FQNNGV. This CDR3 region has 14 residues. The CDR3 here is CASSFGTSGVEQFF. CDR3 in DNA: TGTGCCAGCAGCTTCGGGACTAGCGGAGTTGAGCAGTTCTTC.